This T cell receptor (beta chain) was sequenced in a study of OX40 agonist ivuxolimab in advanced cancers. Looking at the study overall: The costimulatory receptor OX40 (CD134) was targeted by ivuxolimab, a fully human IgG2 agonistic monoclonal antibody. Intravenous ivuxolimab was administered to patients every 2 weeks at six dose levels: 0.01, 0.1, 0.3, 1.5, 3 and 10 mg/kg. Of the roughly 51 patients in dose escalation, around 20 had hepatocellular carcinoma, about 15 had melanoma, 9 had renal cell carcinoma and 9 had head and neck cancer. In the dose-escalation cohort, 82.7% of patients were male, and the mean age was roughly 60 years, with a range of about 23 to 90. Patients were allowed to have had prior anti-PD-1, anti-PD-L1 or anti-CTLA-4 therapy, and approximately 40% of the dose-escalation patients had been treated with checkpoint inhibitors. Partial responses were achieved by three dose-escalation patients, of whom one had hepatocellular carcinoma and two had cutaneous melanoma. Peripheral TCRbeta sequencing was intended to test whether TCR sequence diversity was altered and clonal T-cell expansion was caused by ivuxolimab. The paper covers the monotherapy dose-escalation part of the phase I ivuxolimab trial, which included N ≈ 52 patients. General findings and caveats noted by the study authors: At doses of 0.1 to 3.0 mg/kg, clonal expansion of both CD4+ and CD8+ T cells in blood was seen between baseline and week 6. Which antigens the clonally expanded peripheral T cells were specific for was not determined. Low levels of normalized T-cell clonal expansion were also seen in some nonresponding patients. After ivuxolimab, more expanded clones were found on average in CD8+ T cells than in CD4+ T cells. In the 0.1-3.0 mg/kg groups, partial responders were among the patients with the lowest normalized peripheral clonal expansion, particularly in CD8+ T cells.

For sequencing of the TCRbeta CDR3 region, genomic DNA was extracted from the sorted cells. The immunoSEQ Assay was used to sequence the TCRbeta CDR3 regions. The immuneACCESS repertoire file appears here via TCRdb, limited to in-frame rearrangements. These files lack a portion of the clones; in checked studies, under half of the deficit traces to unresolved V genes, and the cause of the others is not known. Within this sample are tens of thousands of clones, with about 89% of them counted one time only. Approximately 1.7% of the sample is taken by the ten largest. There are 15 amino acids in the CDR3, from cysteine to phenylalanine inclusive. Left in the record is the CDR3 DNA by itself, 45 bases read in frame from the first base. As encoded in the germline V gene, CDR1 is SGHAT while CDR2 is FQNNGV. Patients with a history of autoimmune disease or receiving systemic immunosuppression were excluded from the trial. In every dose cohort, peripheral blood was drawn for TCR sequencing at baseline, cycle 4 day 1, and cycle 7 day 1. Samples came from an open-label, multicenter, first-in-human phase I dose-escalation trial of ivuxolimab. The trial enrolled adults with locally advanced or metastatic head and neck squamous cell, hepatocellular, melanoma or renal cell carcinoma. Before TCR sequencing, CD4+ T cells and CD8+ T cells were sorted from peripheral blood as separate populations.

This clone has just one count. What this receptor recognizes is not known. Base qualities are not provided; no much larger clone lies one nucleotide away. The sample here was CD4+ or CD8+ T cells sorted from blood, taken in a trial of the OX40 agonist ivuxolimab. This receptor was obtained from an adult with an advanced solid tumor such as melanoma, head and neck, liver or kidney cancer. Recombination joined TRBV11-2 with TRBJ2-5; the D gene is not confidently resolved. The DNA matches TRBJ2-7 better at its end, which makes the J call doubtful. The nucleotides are TGTGCCAGCAGCTTAGATCAAAACTTGGCCTACGAGCAGTACTTC. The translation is CASSLDQNLAYEQYF.